The clone carrying this T cell receptor (beta chain) was counted a single time. Authors' processing steps: Amplification with reference gene primers provided the estimates of nucleated cell counts. The data were produced by immunoSEQ multiplex PCR, yet TCRdb's version contains in-frame clones alone and is incomplete. The DNA was the basis for D and trimming; V, J and clone size are from that table. The profile shows 150,000 or so clones, roughly nine tenths of them singletons. The sample is drawn from a study of blood T cell repertoires in COVID-19. Study-wide context: Material from acute and convalescent COVID-19 was sourced from the United States, Italy and Spain. T cells, B-cell-depleted T cells, or PBMCs provided the cDNA or gDNA that served as material.

The CDR3 sequence is 14 residues long. Germline assignment: CDR1 SGDLS and CDR2 YYNGEE. V lost 5 bases, J lost 0 bases, and 5 bases stayed unmatched. The sample was peripheral blood. V usage is TRBV9 and J usage is TRBJ2-7, with 7 bases that match TRBD1. The receptor's source is a man aged 50-59 years with acute or convalescent COVID-19. This CDR3 is CASSPGQSSYEQYF. The CDR3 region has the DNA TGTGCCAGCAGTCCGGGACAGAGCTCCTACGAGCAGTACTTC.